This passage covers 32 T cell receptor beta chains from one sample sequenced in a study of cytomegalovirus exposure and HLA in healthy donors (dated by TCRdb to about 2017). The receptor library was made with the immunoSEQ multiplex PCR assay. For the multiplex PCR, a mixture combining 60 forward primers for TCR Vbeta segments and 13 reverse primers for TCR Jbeta segments was used. TCRdb carries this immuneACCESS record with in-frame sequences only. Its versions omit some clonotypes, under half of them owing to an unresolved V gene in the studies checked, with the rest unexplained. This sample gives roughly 230,000 clones in total; over 75% of them show up just once. The ten largest clones capture 0.45% to 0.5% of the sample. The sequenced sample was PBMCs. The source is a boy under 18 in good health and CMV-seronegative.

This sequence joins TRBV6-5 and TRBJ2-2, with 9 bases that match TRBD2. Unmatched junction bases numbered 3, after V lost 7 bases and J lost 0 bases. The CDR3 is 15 amino acids. Germline CDR1 and CDR2: MNHEY and SVGAGI. The CDR3 sequence: CASNRLAANTGELFF. The CDR3 DNA is TGTGCCAGCAATCGACTAGCGGCGAACACCGGGGAGCTGTTTTTT.

This clone was recorded only once. The V call is TRBV29-1, the J call TRBJ1-2; D remains unclear. The CDR3 is 12 amino acids. Germline-derived CDR1 and CDR2 are SQVTM and ANQGSEA. Trimming removed 7 bases from V and 8 bases from J, with 17 bases in between. The CDR3 nucleotides are TGCAGCGCACCATGGAGGGCGGGAGGCTACACCTTC. It specifies CSAPWRAGGYTF.

J is TRBJ2-5 and V is TRBV6-1, with 11 bases aligning to TRBD2. V lost 8 bases and J lost 5; bases outside the gene matches: 10. The CDR3 runs to 15 residues. The germline CDR1 and CDR2 sequences are MNHNS and SASEGT. CDR3 protein: CASGLAGGSHETQYF. CDR3 nucleotides: TGTGCCAGCGGTCTAGCGGGAGGTTCGCACGAGACCCAGTACTTC.

CDR3 bases: TGTGCCAGCAGCGCGACCCAGTCAGGGGGCGCCGACGAGCAGTACTTC. It specifies CASSATQSGGADEQYF. The rearrangement joins TRBV9 to TRBJ2-7, with 8 bases identical to TRBD1. Germline V CDR1 and CDR2: SGDLS, YYNGEE. This CDR3 has 16 amino acids. Trimming removed 3 bases from V and 5 bases from J; junction bases left unmatched: 13.

Here the CDR3 reads CASSYSRQGDGYTF. The DNA for the CDR3 is TGTGCCAGCAGTTACTCGAGACAGGGGGACGGCTACACCTTC. The V call is TRBV6-5, the J call TRBJ1-2, with 9 bases aligning to TRBD1. The CDR3 extends over 14 amino acids. CDR1 and CDR2 (germline): MNHEY, SVGAGI. With 0 bases clipped from V and 8 bases from J, the junction kept 4 bases outside the gene matches.

This sequence joins TRBV11-2 and TRBJ1-2, with TRBD1 as a possible D gene (6 bases). Trimming removed 5 bases at V and 8 bases at J, with 18 bases between. The CDR3 has 14 residues. Germline V CDR1 and CDR2: SGHAT, FQNNGV. The chain's CDR3 is CASSPSDRSEGYTF. In DNA, the CDR3 is TGTGCCAGCAGCCCCTCGGACAGATCTGAGGGCTACACCTTC.

In its sample, this clone was seen a few times. The chain joins TRBV2 to TRBJ1-1; D possibly corresponds to TRBD1 (5 bases). The CDR3 covers 12 residues. CDR1 and CDR2 (germline): SNHLY, FYNNEI. V lost 10 bases and J 5 bases, leaving 14 bases between the germline ends. The CDR3 reads CATRGRKTEAFF. The CDR3 DNA reads TGTGCCACTAGGGGTAGGAAGACTGAAGCTTTCTTT.

This rearrangement joins TRBV6-1 to TRBJ1-2, with D perhaps matching TRBD1 (5 bases). V was trimmed by 4 bases and J by 8 bases, leaving 14 bases between them. The CDR3 has 13 residues. Looked up from germline, CDR1 is MNHNS and CDR2 is SASEGT. This CDR3 reads CASSVGGASGYTF. The CDR3 coding sequence is TGTGCCAGCAGTGTGGGAGGGGCGTCAGGCTACACCTTC.

The V call is TRBV10-1, the J call TRBJ2-7, with TRBD1 matching 11 bases. Unmatched junction bases numbered 4, after V lost 10 bases and J lost 2 bases. This CDR3 has 13 amino acids. Germline V gene sequence: CDR1 WNHNN, CDR2 SYGVQD (reference sequence). CDR3 loop: CATPGQGAYEQYF. In nucleotides, the CDR3 is TGCGCCACTCCGGGACAGGGGGCCTACGAGCAGTACTTC.

V usage is TRBV11-3 and J usage is TRBJ1-1; no reliable D call. The CDR3 is 14 amino acids. Germline V gene sequence: CDR1 SGHNT, CDR2 YENEEA. V shed 1 base and J shed 5 bases, with 11 bases lying between them. Here the CDR3 DNA reads TGTGCCAGCAGCTTAGTCGGTTCGGGGACTGAAGCTTTCTTT. This gives the protein CASSLVGSGTEAFF.

This clone was found a few times. The chain recombines TRBV5-4 with TRBJ2-5; no clear D. CDR1 and CDR2 (germline): SGHNT, YYREEE (reference sequence). V gave up 0 bases and J gave up 5 bases, with 5 bases separating them. This CDR3 is 12 amino acids long. CDR3 sequence reads: CASSLVTETQYF. CDR3 bases: TGTGCCAGCAGCTTGGTTACTGAGACCCAGTACTTC.

V usage is TRBV5-1 and J usage is TRBJ2-6, with 7 bases fitting TRBD1. Germline CDR1 SGHRS, CDR2 YFSETQ. The CDR3 runs to 13 residues. V lost 4 bases to trimming and J lost 14 bases; unmatched junction nucleotides: 9. As DNA, the CDR3 is TGCGCCAGCAGCGTGGGACAGTCGCCCATCCTGACTTTC. Translation gives CASSVGQSPILTF. Full variable domain (remainder filled in from reference TRBV5-1 and TRBJ2-6): KAGVTQTPRYLIKTRGQQVTLSCSPISGHRSVSWYQQTPGQGLQFLFEYFSETQRNKGNFPGRFSGRQFSNSRSEMNVSTLELGDSALYLCASSVGQSPILTFGAGSRLTVL.

The rearrangement links TRBV9 to TRBJ2-7; the match to TRBD1 covers 12 bases. The CDR3 loop spans 16 amino acids. Germline V gives CDR1 SGDLS, CDR2 YYNGEE. V was clipped by 0 bases and J by 4 bases; unmatched bases: 5. The CDR3 nucleotides are TGTGCCAGCAGCGTAGATGGGACAGGGGGCATTTACGAGCAGTACTTC. This encodes CASSVDGTGGIYEQYF.

In this sample, this clone turned up once. This chain connects TRBV19 to TRBJ2-7, with 9 bases that match TRBD1. CDR1 is LNHDA, CDR2 SQIVND, per germline (reference sequence). V lost 5 bases to trimming and J lost 0 bases; unmatched junction nucleotides: 8. The CDR3 length is 16 residues. The CDR3 region has the DNA TGTGCCAGTAGTCAGCAGACAGGGGGAGGCTCCTACGAGCAGTACTTC. Translation: CASSQQTGGGSYEQYF.

The chain couples TRBV10-3 to TRBJ2-7; 12 bases match TRBD2. The V and J ends lost 6 bases and 2 bases, in that order; junction bases with no gene match: 8. The CDR3 extends over 16 amino acids. Germline CDR1 reads ENHRY; CDR2 reads SYGVKD. The CDR3 DNA reads as TGTGCCATCAGCACGTCCGGGACTAGCGGGCCCTACGAGCAGTACTTC. It yields the protein CAISTSGTSGPYEQYF.

The rearrangement links TRBV7-9 to TRBJ1-6, with TRBD1 matching over 8 bases. The trim removed 5 bases at V and 5 bases at J, leaving 8 bases unmatched. Per the germline V gene, CDR1 is SEHNR and CDR2 is FQNEAQ (reference sequence). The CDR3 length is 16 residues. CDR3 DNA sequence: TGTGCCAGCAGCACCGGGACAGGAGAAAATAATTCACCCCTCCACTTT. Translation gives CASSTGTGENNSPLHF.

V and J are TRBV5-8 and TRBJ2-6; D is uncertain. The CDR3 covers 12 residues. V lost 7 bases and J lost 0, with 2 bases in between. Germline CDR1 SGHTS, CDR2 YDEGEE. CDR3 coding DNA: TGTGCCAGCCTCTCTGGGGCCAACGTCCTGACTTTC. Protein product: CASLSGANVLTF.

The V gene is TRBV6-1, the J gene TRBJ2-7, with D possibly being TRBD1 (6 bases). CDR3 length: 12 amino acids. The V end lost 6 bases, the J end lost 6 bases, and 12 bases lay between the germline ends. CDR1 MNHNS and CDR2 SASEGT come from the germline V gene. The CDR3 region has the DNA TGTGCCAGCAGGTATCAGGGGCGCGAGCAGTACTTC. Residues: CASRYQGREQYF.

Comments on this clone: Being one base from a much bigger clone, this may be a read error. This chain connects TRBV5-1 to TRBJ1-5; 10 bases line up with TRBD1. J lost 2 bases, V lost 4 bases, and 3 bases had no gene match. The CDR3 is 15 residues long. Germline V gene data show CDR1 as SGHRS and CDR2 as YFSETQ. CDR3 residues: CASSPGTGGNQPQHF. In DNA, the CDR3 is TGCGCCAGCAGCCCGGGGACAGGGGGCAATCAGCCCCAGCATTTT.

This clone was counted only a few times. The CDR3 sequence: CASSYTVPRTSTDTQYF. Written as DNA, the CDR3 is TGTGCCAGCAGCTACACCGTACCCAGGACTAGCACAGATACGCAGTATTTT. The V and J genes are TRBV7-6 and TRBJ2-3; perhaps TRBD2 as D (5 bases). This CDR3 spans 17 amino acids. Per the germline V gene, CDR1 is SGHVS and CDR2 is FNYEAQ. V lost 4 bases, J lost 0 bases, and 17 bases lay in between.

V is TRBV27 and J is TRBJ2-2; the match to TRBD2 covers 14 bases. The junction had 16 bases not matched to a gene; V was cut back by 3 bases and J by 1 base. This CDR3 has 22 amino acids. The germline gives CDR1 MNHEY, CDR2 SMNVEV (reference sequence). CDR3 coding DNA: TGTGCCAGCAGTTTCGCCCGAATCGGGACTAGCGGGAGCATCTTGAACACCGGGGAGCTGTTTTTT. It encodes CASSFARIGTSGSILNTGELFF.

The chain recombines TRBV7-2 with TRBJ1-1; a possible D gene is TRBD1 (5 bases). V shed 4 bases and J shed 6 bases, with 12 bases lying between them. The germline V gene has CDR1 SGHTA and CDR2 FQGNSA. CDR3 length equals 13 residues. The CDR3 region has the DNA TGTGCCAGCAGCTACTGGACGGGGGCTGAAGCTTTCTTT. As protein: CASSYWTGAEAFF.

This clone showed up just a few times. The chain couples TRBV18 to TRBJ1-1; D perhaps matches TRBD1 (6 bases). Trimming left V 4 bases short and J 5 bases short, with 23 bases between. Germline V gene data show CDR1 as KGHSH and CDR2 as LQKENI. CDR3 length: 17 amino acids. The CDR3 protein is CASSLQSQGTGSTEAFF. The CDR3 DNA reads TGTGCCAGCTCACTTCAGTCACAGGGTACTGGCTCTACTGAAGCTTTCTTT.

This chain joins TRBV5-4 and TRBJ2-2; D possibly corresponds to TRBD1 (5 bases). The CDR3 runs to 15 residues. Germline CDR1 SGHNT, CDR2 YYREEE (reference sequence). V was trimmed by 5 bases and J by 1 base, leaving 12 bases between them. CDR3 sequence reads: CASRPDMGNTGELFF. CDR3 in DNA: TGTGCCAGCAGACCGGACATGGGGAACACCGGGGAGCTGTTTTTT.

The chain combines TRBV30 with TRBJ2-7, with D possibly being TRBD2 (6 bases). This CDR3 comprises 13 residues. Germline CDR1 reads GTSNPN; CDR2 reads SVGIG (reference sequence). V was pared by 8 bases and J by 3 bases, with 17 bases between. Written as DNA, the CDR3 is TGTGCCGTCGCCCGGGACTTAAACTACGAGCAGTACTTC. This translates into CAVARDLNYEQYF.

This chain connects TRBV10-3 to TRBJ1-4; D is unclear. V lost 0 bases and J lost 0, with 5 bases in between. Germline CDR1 is ENHRY and CDR2 is SYGVKD. This CDR3 is built from 15 residues. CDR3 coding DNA: TGTGCCATCAGTGAGTCTTATACAACTAATGAAAAACTGTTTTTT. Protein: CAISESYTTNEKLFF.

The V gene is TRBV7-9, the J gene TRBJ2-5, with 7 nucleotides matching TRBD2. Germline CDR1 reads SEHNR; CDR2 reads FQNEAQ (reference sequence). The CDR3 consists of 17 residues. After removal of 2 bases from V and 4 bases from J, the junction contained 13 bases not matched to a gene. CDR3 sequence reads: CASSLRSSGRAGETQYF. The CDR3 nucleotides read TGTGCCAGCAGCTTACGGTCCAGTGGGAGGGCCGGAGAGACCCAGTACTTC.

The chain employs TRBV27 and TRBJ2-5, with D hard to call. The assigned J gene may be wrong: the sequence end matches TRBJ2-7 better. This CDR3 comprises 14 residues. The germline CDR1 and CDR2 sequences are MNHEY and SMNVEV (reference sequence). The chain's CDR3 is CASSSVLKHYEQYF. The CDR3, as DNA: TGTGCCAGCAGTTCGGTCTTAAAACACTACGAGCAGTACTTC.

This chain connects TRBV4-1 to TRBJ2-1, with D maybe TRBD1 (5 bases). The CDR3 is 15 amino acids. The germline CDR1 and CDR2 sequences are MGHRA and YSYEKL. Trimming took off 1 base at V and 5 bases at J, with 12 bases between the two ends. The CDR3 DNA reads as TGCGCCAGCAGCCAAGCCTGGGGCCGAGACAATGAGCAGTTCTTC. This gives the protein CASSQAWGRDNEQFF.

The chain uses TRBV30 and TRBJ2-2; 8 nucleotides line up with TRBD1. The CDR3 runs 13 residues. V lost 8 bases and J lost 4; bases outside the gene matches: 6. The germline gives CDR1 GTSNPN, CDR2 SVGIG (reference sequence). The DNA of the CDR3 is TGTGCCGGGCGGACAGGGAGCACCGGGGAGCTGTTTTTT. It is translated as CAGRTGSTGELFF.

There are a few counts of this clone. In DNA, the CDR3 is TGTGCCAGCTCCCAACAGGGGGCAAGCTACGAGCAGTACTTC. It translates to CASSQQGASYEQYF. The V and J genes are TRBV19 and TRBJ2-7; 9 bases map to TRBD1. CDR1 and CDR2 (germline): LNHDA, SQIVND (reference sequence). After removal of 9 bases from V and 3 bases from J, the junction contained 9 bases not matched to a gene. The CDR3 runs to 14 residues. Drawing the rest from reference TRBV19 and TRBJ2-7, the complete variable domain is DGGITQSPKYLFRKEGQNVTLSCEQNLNHDAMYWYRQDPGQGLRLIYYSQIVNDFQKGDIAEGYSVSREKKESFPLTVTSAQKNPTAFYLCASSQQGASYEQYFGPGTRLTVT.

This clone was seen only a few times. The chain combines TRBV30 with TRBJ1-2, with D perhaps matching TRBD1 (5 bases). V lost 0 bases, J lost 2 bases, and 7 bases lay in between. The CDR3 extends over 13 amino acids. The germline CDR1 and CDR2 sequences are GTSNPN and SVGIG (reference sequence). The CDR3 DNA sequence: TGTGCCTGGAGTGTACCAGGGAACTATGGCTACACCTTC. It yields the protein CAWSVPGNYGYTF.